The 26 T cell receptor beta chains below all came from one sample that was sequenced in a study of cytomegalovirus exposure and HLA in healthy donors. Primers: 60 Vbeta forward and 13 Jbeta reverse. Libraries were prepared by immunoSEQ multiplex PCR; TCRdb keeps only in-frame clonotypes and omits some of them. The profile shows under 150,000 clones, about four fifths of them singletons. The sequencing sample was made of PBMCs. The receptors were gathered from a male donor in good health and CMV-seropositive.

The V and J genes are TRBV6-5 and TRBJ2-1; 9 positions agree with TRBD1. This CDR3 region has 15 residues. Germline CDR1 and CDR2: MNHEY and SVGAGI. J lost 4 bases, V lost 8 bases, and 9 bases had no gene match. The CDR3 spells CASYTGTGPYNEQFF. The CDR3 bases are TGTGCCAGCTACACCGGGACAGGGCCTTACAATGAGCAGTTCTTC.

The chain carries TRBV7-9 and TRBJ2-7, with D possibly being TRBD1 (6 bases). The CDR3 is 15 residues long. With 5 bases removed from V and 2 bases from J, the gap between germline ends came to 16 bases. Germline assignment: CDR1 SEHNR and CDR2 FQNEAQ (reference sequence). Written as DNA, the CDR3 is TGTGCCAGCAGCGACGCCACAGGGCAGGCCTACGAGCAGTACTTC. It specifies CASSDATGQAYEQYF. Full variable domain (rest looked up from reference TRBV7-9 and TRBJ2-7): DTGVSQNPRHKITKRGQNVTFRCDPISEHNRLYWYRQTLGQGPEFLTYFQNEAQLEKSRLLSDRFSAERPKGSFSTLEIQRTEQGDSAMYLCASSDATGQAYEQYFGPGTRLTVT.

The chain uses TRBV6-5 and TRBJ2-7, with 12 bases identical to TRBD1. Germline V gives CDR1 MNHEY, CDR2 SVGAGI. The CDR3 is 15 residues long. V lost 0 bases and J lost 5; bases outside the gene matches: 2. The CDR3 DNA follows: TGTGCCAGCAGTTACTCGGGGACAGGGGGCGACGAGCAGTACTTC. It is translated as CASSYSGTGGDEQYF.

V gene TRBV5-4 combines with J gene TRBJ1-1, with D unclear. The ends were cut back, 0 bases at V and 2 bases at J, with 11 bases in the middle. Germline-derived CDR1 and CDR2 are SGHNT and YYREEE (reference sequence). The CDR3 totals 15 residues. The CDR3: CASSLEGSGNTEAFF. CDR3 nucleotides: TGTGCCAGCAGCTTGGAAGGATCAGGAAACACTGAAGCTTTCTTT.

The chain employs TRBV15 and TRBJ1-5; D remains unclear. Trimming left V 0 bases short and J 11 bases short, with 11 bases between. The germline CDR1 and CDR2 sequences are LNHNV and YYDKDF (reference sequence). This CDR3 spans 13 amino acids. The CDR3 region has the DNA TGTGCCACCAGCAGAGATCAGGATTCGGCCCAGCATTTT. Amino acid sequence: CATSRDQDSAQHF.

The V call is TRBV7-8, the J call TRBJ1-3, with D maybe TRBD1 (5 bases). Trimming removed 2 bases from V and 4 bases from J, with 24 bases in between. The germline gives CDR1 SGHVS, CDR2 FQNEAQ. The CDR3 extends over 19 amino acids. In DNA form, the CDR3 reads TGTGCCAGCAGCTTAATGGTTTTGGGGGTTCGGAGGGGCGGAAACACCATATATTTT. Translation: CASSLMVLGVRRGGNTIYF.

The rearrangement joins TRBV6-5 to TRBJ2-7; 13 bases match TRBD2. The junction had 6 bases not matched to a gene; V was cut back by 4 bases and J by 3 bases. Germline V CDR1 and CDR2: MNHEY, SVGAGI. CDR3 size: 16 residues. This chain's CDR3 is CASSSAGTSGNYEQYF. CDR3 coding DNA: TGTGCCAGCAGTTCCGCCGGGACTAGCGGGAACTACGAGCAGTACTTC.

The chain joins TRBV28 to TRBJ2-4; D gene ambiguous. V was trimmed by 3 bases and J by 0 bases, leaving 21 bases between them. The V gene's germline CDR1 is MDHEN and CDR2 SYDVKM. The CDR3 consists of 19 residues. CDR3 DNA: TGTGCCAGCAGTTTTCCCACCGCGTCTGACAACCTAGCCAAAAACATTCAGTACTTC. Translating it yields CASSFPTASDNLAKNIQYF.

The sample holds a few counts of this clone. The J gene is TRBJ1-4, the V gene TRBV5-1; no clear D. The CDR3 spans 14 residues. Germline V gene lookup returns CDR1 SGHRS and CDR2 YFSETQ. Between the trimmed V and J ends, which lost 2 bases and 8 bases, there was a span of 13 bases. The CDR3 DNA reads TGCGCCAGCAGCTTTAATGAGGGCGGGGAAAAACTGTTTTTT. Translation gives CASSFNEGGEKLFF.

J is TRBJ2-7 and V is TRBV7-6; D is possibly TRBD2 (5 bases). The CDR3 runs to 14 residues. Germline V gene data show CDR1 as SGHVS and CDR2 as FNYEAQ. The V and J ends lost 0 bases and 3 bases respectively, with 9 bases between them. CDR3 in amino acids: CASSLAVGGYEQYF. The CDR3 DNA is TGTGCCAGCAGCTTAGCTGTTGGAGGCTACGAGCAGTACTTC.

The chain recombines TRBV7-9 with TRBJ2-1; no reliable D call. The CDR3 contains 12 residues. Per the germline V gene, CDR1 is SEHNR and CDR2 is FQNEAQ (reference sequence). Between the trimmed V and J ends, which lost 7 bases and 8 bases, there was a span of 12 bases. The CDR3 sequence is CASTHRVDEQFF. As DNA, the CDR3 is TGTGCCAGCACCCACAGAGTGGATGAGCAGTTCTTC.

The chain carries TRBV11-1 and TRBJ2-3; 11 positions agree with TRBD2. The CDR3 length is 15 residues. Germline trimming cut 5 bases from V and 4 bases from J; bases unmatched to any gene: 5. CDR1 is SGHAT, CDR2 FQDESV, per germline (reference sequence). The CDR3, as DNA: TGTGCCAGCAGCCTTAGCGGGAGGGCCGCAGATACGCAGTATTTT. Translated, it gives CASSLSGRAADTQYF.

This clone turned up a few times. The chain carries TRBV5-6 and TRBJ2-5; possible D gene TRBD2, 6 bases. V was trimmed by 0 bases and J by 4 bases, leaving 10 bases between them. The germline V gene encodes CDR1 SGHDT and CDR2 YYEEEE. The CDR3 sequence is 14 residues long. CDR3 nucleotides: TGTGCCAGCAGCTTGGGGGCTAGCGTAGAGACCCAGTACTTC. It yields the protein CASSLGASVETQYF. The full variable domain, completed using reference TRBV5-6 and TRBJ2-5, is DAGVTQSPTHLIKTRGQQVTLRCSPKSGHDTVSWYQQALGQGPQFIFQYYEEEERQRGNFPDRFSGHQFPNYSSELNVNALLLGDSALYLCASSLGASVETQYFGPGTRLLVL.

This chain links TRBV4-1 with TRBJ2-7, with 10 bases matching TRBD1. Germline CDR1 reads MGHRA; CDR2 reads YSYEKL. The CDR3 runs to 15 residues. Trimming took 5 bases from V and 7 from J; bases not matched to a gene: 11. In nucleotides, the CDR3 is TGCGCCAGCAGCTCCTCCGGGACAGGGGCTTCGGAGCAGTACTTC. Amino acid sequence: CASSSSGTGASEQYF.

The gene calls are TRBV6-6 and TRBJ2-7; 8 bases are a match to TRBD1. V lost 4 bases and J lost 0; bases outside the gene matches: 5. The CDR3 contains 15 residues. Germline V gives CDR1 MNHNY, CDR2 SVGAGI (reference sequence). CDR3 region: CASSSQGENSYEQYF. CDR3 DNA sequence: TGTGCCAGCAGTTCACAGGGGGAAAACTCCTACGAGCAGTACTTC.

The chain is built from TRBV9 and TRBJ2-3, with D possibly matching TRBD1 (6 bases). The CDR3 extends over 18 amino acids. V was shortened by 1 base and J by 0 bases, with 18 bases between the two germline ends. CDR1 is SGDLS and CDR2 is YYNGEE in the germline V gene. CDR3 nucleotide sequence: TGTGCCAGCAGCGTACTGGGCCAGGGGTCTTCTAGCACAGATACGCAGTATTTT. It codes for CASSVLGQGSSSTDTQYF. Based on the CDR3 plus reference TRBV9 and TRBJ2-3, the full variable domain is DSGVTQTPKHLITATGQRVTLRCSPRSGDLSVYWYQQSLDQGLQFLIQYYNGEERAKGNILERFSAQQFPDLHSELNLSSLELGDSALYFCASSVLGQGSSSTDTQYFGPGTRLTVL.

The chain employs TRBV4-3 and TRBJ1-2; D not resolved. The CDR3 runs to 15 residues. Looked up from germline, CDR1 is LGHNA and CDR2 is YSLEER. Trimming shortened V by 0 bases and J by 1 base, and 9 bases separated the two germline ends. The CDR3 coding sequence is TGCGCCAGCAGCCAAGAGGTGACAAGTAACTATGGCTACACCTTC. It translates to CASSQEVTSNYGYTF.

This clone was counted only a few times. J is TRBJ2-5 and V is TRBV5-8; TRBD2 might be the D (6 bases). The CDR3 consists of 13 residues. V lost 4 bases, J lost 1 base, and 8 bases lay in between. The V gene's germline CDR1 is SGHTS and CDR2 YDEGEE. The CDR3 spells CASSPTSQETQYF. The CDR3 DNA follows: TGTGCCAGCAGCCCGACTAGCCAAGAGACCCAGTACTTC. Together with reference TRBV5-8 and TRBJ2-5, the CDR3 gives the full variable domain: EAGVTQSPTHLIKTRGQQATLRCSPISGHTSVYWYQQALGLGLQFLLWYDEGEERNRGNFPPRFSGRQFPNYSSELNVNALELEDSALYLCASSPTSQETQYFGPGTRLLVL.

V gene TRBV28 combines with J gene TRBJ1-5, with D tentatively TRBD1 (6 bases). Germline V gene sequence: CDR1 MDHEN, CDR2 SYDVKM. The ends were cut back, 8 bases at V and 0 bases at J, with 20 bases in the middle. There are 17 residues in the CDR3. CDR3: CASVAGEIVHSNQPQHF. CDR3 coding DNA: TGTGCCAGCGTGGCAGGGGAAATTGTCCATAGCAATCAGCCCCAGCATTTT. The variable domain in full, with the rest retrieved from reference TRBV28 and TRBJ1-5, is DVKVTQSSRYLVKRTGEKVFLECVQDMDHENMFWYRQDPGLGLRLIYFSYDVKMKEKGDIPEGYSVSREKKERFSLILESASTNQTSMYLCASVAGEIVHSNQPQHFGDGTRLSIL.

V and J are TRBV7-8 and TRBJ2-7; the D is unclear. The CDR3 covers 13 residues. The V end lost 1 base, the J end lost 1 base, and 5 bases lay between the germline ends. Germline CDR1 SGHVS, CDR2 FQNEAQ. CDR3 nucleotides: TGTGCCAGCAGCTTAGGCAGATCCTACGAGCAGTACTTC. Amino acid sequence: CASSLGRSYEQYF.

The chain is built from TRBV7-2 and TRBJ2-3; D is unresolved. The CDR3 covers 16 residues. The germline V and J ends were trimmed by 1 base and 0 bases, with 11 bases remaining between them. Germline-derived CDR1 and CDR2 are SGHTA and FQGNSA. The CDR3 DNA sequence: TGTGCCAGCAGCTTAGGTGGGCTCGGAAGCACAGATACGCAGTATTTT. Residues: CASSLGGLGSTDTQYF.

V gene TRBV2 combines with J gene TRBJ2-3, with 10 positions matching TRBD2. The germline gives CDR1 SNHLY, CDR2 FYNNEI. The CDR3 has 15 amino acids. Unmatched junction bases numbered 8, after V lost 6 bases and J lost 5 bases. The CDR3 protein is CASRTLAGGKDTQYF. In DNA, the CDR3 is TGTGCCAGCAGAACCTTAGCGGGGGGAAAAGATACGCAGTATTTT.

The chain has TRBV5-5 and TRBJ2-1, with 11 bases lining up with TRBD1. The CDR3 spans 16 residues. Germline V gene data show CDR1 as SGHKS and CDR2 as YYEKEE (reference sequence). V trimming: 6 bases; J trimming: 7 bases; junction bases outside the gene matches: 12. CDR3 bases: TGTGCCAGCATATGGACAGGGGGCAGGGGAAGGAATGAGCAGTTCTTC. This codes for CASIWTGGRGRNEQFF.

The chain is built from TRBV5-6 and TRBJ2-2; TRBD2 aligns across 16 bases. J lost 7 bases, V lost 3 bases, and 6 bases had no gene match. This CDR3 is 17 amino acids long. Germline-derived CDR1 and CDR2 are SGHDT and YYEEEE. The CDR3 DNA is TGTGCCAGCAGCTCCCAGGGACTAGCGGGAGGGAACGGGGAGCTGTTTTTT. Its translation: CASSSQGLAGGNGELFF.

The chain couples TRBV13 to TRBJ2-1, with 7 bases matching TRBD1. Germline V gives CDR1 PRHDT, CDR2 FYEKMQ (reference sequence). V was clipped by 5 bases and J by 6 bases; unmatched bases: 7. This CDR3 contains 14 residues. Here the CDR3 reads CASSPRQGSNEQFF. CDR3 DNA sequence: TGTGCCAGCAGCCCCCGACAGGGTTCCAATGAGCAGTTCTTC. The full variable domain, in which reference TRBV13 and TRBJ2-1 provide the parts outside the CDR3, is AAGVIQSPRHLIKEKRETATLKCYPIPRHDTVYWYQQGPGQDPQFLISFYEKMQSDKGSIPDRFSAQQFSDYHSELNMSSLELGDSALYFCASSPRQGSNEQFFGPGTRLTVL.

The CDR3 bases are TGTGCCAGCAGCTTGGCAGTCTCTAACTATGGCTACACCTTC. Translating gives CASSLAVSNYGYTF. The chain has TRBV5-4 and TRBJ1-2; D ambiguous. V lost 0 bases, J lost 0 bases, and 6 bases lay in between. Per the germline V gene, CDR1 is SGHNT and CDR2 is YYREEE (reference sequence). The CDR3 extends over 14 amino acids.